These 18 T cell receptor beta chains were all obtained from the same sample, sequenced in a study of radiotherapy plus CTLA-4 blockade in lung cancer. The method was immunoSEQ multiplex PCR; TCRdb's version includes in-frame clones alone and lacks a portion of them. Of tens of thousands of clones listed, 70% to 80% are singletons. This specimen consisted of peripheral blood, obtained from a patient treated with radiotherapy plus ipilimumab. The receptors stem from a human donor with non-small cell lung cancer whose response to radiotherapy plus ipilimumab could not be evaluated.

V and J are TRBV7-2 and TRBJ2-7; 7 bases agree with TRBD2. The junction had 12 bases not matched to a gene; V was cut back by 7 bases and J by 6 bases. This CDR3 is 14 amino acids long. Looked up from germline, CDR1 is SGHTA and CDR2 is FQGNSA. Here the CDR3 reads CASIQQRGDLEQYF. Written as DNA, the CDR3 is TGTGCCAGCATCCAGCAGCGGGGTGACCTCGAGCAGTACTTC.

This clone was picked up one time. The gene calls are TRBV7-2 and TRBJ2-5; 9 nucleotides align to TRBD2. V trimming: 5 bases; J trimming: 1 base; junction bases outside the gene matches: 8. Germline V gives CDR1 SGHTA, CDR2 FQGNSA. The CDR3 totals 16 residues. As DNA, the CDR3 is TGTGCCAGCAGCCTAATAGCGGGAGTGACCCAAGAGACCCAGTACTTC. This translates into CASSLIAGVTQETQYF. The entire variable domain, with the rest obtained from reference TRBV7-2 and TRBJ2-5, is as follows: GAGVSQSPSNKVTEKGKDVELRCDPISGHTALYWYRQSLGQGLEFLIYFQGNSAPDKSGLPSDRFSAERTGGSVSTLTIQRTQQEDSAVYLCASSLIAGVTQETQYFGPGTRLLVL.

The chain recombines TRBV10-1 with TRBJ1-2, with D perhaps TRBD1 (5 bases). Germline-derived CDR1 and CDR2 are WNHNN and SYGVQD (reference sequence). The CDR3 covers 19 residues. V lost 3 bases and J 0 bases, leaving 23 bases between the germline ends. CDR3 bases: TGCGCCAGCAGTGATAGAATGGCATCCGGACACCTCGCTAACTATGGCTACACCTTC. This encodes CASSDRMASGHLANYGYTF.

The V call is TRBV7-3, the J call TRBJ2-6; TRBD1 is a possible D gene (6 bases). V was shortened by 4 bases and J by 2 bases, with 6 bases between the two germline ends. The CDR3 has 14 residues. CDR1 is SGHTA and CDR2 is FQGTGA in the germline V gene. The CDR3 is CASSYRAGANVLTF. The CDR3 coding sequence is TGTGCCAGCAGCTACAGGGCTGGGGCCAACGTCCTGACTTTC.

The chain recombines TRBV21-1 with TRBJ2-3; the DNA was not compared with TRBD2, the D call given in the table. TRBV21-1 has pseudogene status. This CDR3 region has 16 residues. The CDR3 region is CASSGTRGMCTDTQYF. As DNA, the CDR3 is TGTGCCAGCAGCGGGACTAGAGGTATGTGCACAGATACGCAGTATTTT.

The chain couples TRBV2 to TRBJ1-1; D gene unclear. The CDR3 totals 13 residues. Germline lookup yields CDR1 SNHLY and CDR2 FYNNEI. V was pared by 6 bases and J by 0 bases, with 8 bases between. The CDR3 reads CASRHSLNTEAFF. As DNA, the CDR3 is TGTGCCAGCAGGCACAGCCTGAACACTGAAGCTTTCTTT.

This clone was detected only a few times. The J gene is TRBJ2-2, the V gene TRBV7-2; D is possibly TRBD2 (6 bases). The CDR3 spans 14 residues. Germline V gives CDR1 SGHTA, CDR2 FQGNSA. V lost 5 bases and J 7 bases, leaving 14 bases between the germline ends. The CDR3 protein is CASSEFGGVGELFF. DNA for the CDR3: TGTGCCAGCAGCGAATTCGGGGGAGTCGGGGAGCTGTTTTTT.

The chain has TRBV4-2 and TRBJ2-7, with 8 nucleotides matching TRBD2. Germline CDR1 reads LGHNA; CDR2 reads YNFKEQ. The CDR3 contains 16 residues. With 1 base clipped from V and 3 bases from J, the junction kept 8 bases outside the gene matches. The CDR3: CASSQGLSGSIYEQYF. DNA for the CDR3: TGTGCCAGCAGCCAAGGCTTGAGCGGGAGCATCTACGAGCAGTACTTC.

The chain carries TRBV7-3 and TRBJ1-1, with 7 bases matching TRBD1. The junction had 4 bases not matched to a gene; V was cut back by 1 base and J by 5 bases. This CDR3 has 14 residues. Germline lookup yields CDR1 SGHTA and CDR2 FQGTGA. The CDR3 DNA is TGTGCCAGCAGCTTAATACCAGGGGGAACTGAAGCTTTCTTT. Protein product: CASSLIPGGTEAFF. Full variable domain (remainder filled in from reference TRBV7-3 and TRBJ1-1): GAGVSQTPSNKVTEKGKYVELRCDPISGHTALYWYRQSLGQGPEFLIYFQGTGAADDSGLPNDRFFAVRPEGSVSTLKIQRTERGDSAVYLCASSLIPGGTEAFFGQGTRLTVV.

The chain carries TRBV30 and TRBJ1-4; D is unresolved. The CDR3 has 13 amino acids. V dropped 4 bases and J dropped 7 bases, with 13 bases sitting between them. The V gene's germline CDR1 is GTSNPN and CDR2 SVGIG (reference sequence). DNA of the CDR3: TGTGCCTGGACGAGGGTATTGAGTGAAAAACTGTTTTTT. Its protein product is CAWTRVLSEKLFF. The variable domain in full, with the rest retrieved from reference TRBV30 and TRBJ1-4, is SQTIHQWPATLVQPVGSPLSLECTVEGTSNPNLYWYRQAAGRGLQLLFYSVGIGQISSEVPQNLSASRPQDRQFILSSKKLLLSDSGFYLCAWTRVLSEKLFFGSGTQLSVL.

The chain links TRBV7-2 to TRBJ2-1, with 7 bases aligning to TRBD2. V gave up 5 bases and J gave up 1 base; unmatched junction bases: 8. The CDR3 covers 16 residues. Germline assignment: CDR1 SGHTA and CDR2 FQGNSA. CDR3 in amino acids: CASSLLGGSSYNEQFF. CDR3 coding DNA: TGTGCCAGCAGCCTCCTAGGCGGGAGTTCCTACAATGAGCAGTTCTTC. The whole variable domain, filled in from reference TRBV7-2 and TRBJ2-1, reads GAGVSQSPSNKVTEKGKDVELRCDPISGHTALYWYRQSLGQGLEFLIYFQGNSAPDKSGLPSDRFSAERTGGSVSTLTIQRTQQEDSAVYLCASSLLGGSSYNEQFFGPGTRLTVL.

This clone was counted a few times. V and J are TRBV6-5 and TRBJ2-7; D might be TRBD1 (5 bases). Trimming pared 0 bases from V and 2 bases from J, leaving 11 bases between. The CDR3 loop spans 15 amino acids. The germline V gene has CDR1 MNHEY and CDR2 SVGAGI. The CDR3 coding sequence is TGTGCCAGCAGTTACTCGCTTGACAGCGCCTACGAGCAGTACTTC. It yields the protein CASSYSLDSAYEQYF.

This chain uses TRBV7-3 with TRBJ1-5; a weak D match, TRBD1 (5 bases). Germline V lookup: CDR1 SGHTA, CDR2 FQGTGA. The CDR3 totals 13 residues. Deletions cut 2 bases from V and 5 bases from J, with 7 bases between. The CDR3 DNA reads TGTGCCAGCAGCTTAGTACAGGATCAGCCCCAGCATTTT. Translation: CASSLVQDQPQHF. Filled out from reference TRBV7-3 and TRBJ1-5, the complete variable domain reads GAGVSQTPSNKVTEKGKYVELRCDPISGHTALYWYRQSLGQGPEFLIYFQGTGAADDSGLPNDRFFAVRPEGSVSTLKIQRTERGDSAVYLCASSLVQDQPQHFGDGTRLSIL.

The chain links TRBV7-2 to TRBJ2-3; 8 positions agree with TRBD2. The CDR3 runs 16 residues. CDR1 is SGHTA, CDR2 FQGNSA, per germline. V was pared by 3 bases and J by 5 bases, with 10 bases of the junction left unmatched. In DNA form, the CDR3 reads TGTGCCAGCAGCTTCCTTCTAGCGGGCCCTCAAGATACGCAGTATTTT. Translation gives CASSFLLAGPQDTQYF.

This chain links TRBV10-1 with TRBJ1-1, with a possible D match to TRBD1 (6 bases). Per the germline V gene, CDR1 is WNHNN and CDR2 is SYGVQD (reference sequence). The CDR3 runs 11 residues. The V gene lost 8 bases and the J gene lost 6 bases, with 10 bases spanning the gap. The CDR3: CASAGGAEAFF. The CDR3 nucleotides read TGCGCCAGCGCGGGGGGCGCTGAAGCTTTCTTT.

The rearrangement joins TRBV13 to TRBJ2-1; 7 positions match TRBD1. CDR1 PRHDT and CDR2 FYEKMQ come from the germline V gene (reference sequence). V gave up 3 bases and J gave up 8 bases; unmatched junction bases: 7. The CDR3 covers 14 residues. In DNA form, the CDR3 reads TGTGCCAGCAGCTTGGGACAGAGGGGCTATGAGCAGTTCTTC. It encodes CASSLGQRGYEQFF.

The chain joins TRBV27 to TRBJ1-2; D may be TRBD1 (6 bases). CDR3 length: 13 amino acids. Looked up from germline, CDR1 is MNHEY and CDR2 is SMNVEV (reference sequence). V gave up 9 bases and J gave up 4 bases, with 15 bases separating them. In DNA, the CDR3 is TGTGCCAGTCGGGCACAGGGAATCTATGGCTACACCTTC. Amino acid sequence: CASRAQGIYGYTF.

This clone was seen more than once but under ten times. The chain links TRBV28 to TRBJ1-5; D uncertain. Germline V CDR1 and CDR2: MDHEN, SYDVKM. Trimming stripped 5 bases from V and 7 bases from J, with 12 bases between. The CDR3 has 13 amino acids. DNA of the CDR3: TGTGCCAGCAGTCCAGGCTATCGGCAGCCCCAGCATTTT. This gives the protein CASSPGYRQPQHF.